This note documents a single T cell receptor (beta chain) sequence. Those enrolled, adults aged about 18 to 95 years, came from roughly 23 US areas. Membership in each cohort depended on participant-reported clinical history. V shed 4 bases and J 5 bases; nucleotides not matched to a gene: 5. Germline CDR1 LGHDT, CDR2 YNNKEL (reference sequence). The CDR3 is 15 amino acids. These data are taken from a study of blood T cell repertoires in COVID-19. Whole-study context: From the United States, Italy and Spain came samples of acute and convalescent COVID-19.

As originally analysed: Nucleated cell counts were estimated from reference gene primer amplification. Assay: immunoSEQ multiplex PCR; the TCRdb copy retains only in-frame clones and omits some. The DNA was the basis for D and trimming; V, J and clone size are from that table. The sample has about 190,000 clones; more than 75% are singletons. The sequenced sample consisted of PBMCs or T cells enriched from blood (not recorded which). This TCR was sampled from a woman aged 45-60 years with acute COVID-19. This chain uses TRBV3-1 (or the pseudogene TRBV3-2) with TRBJ1-6; TRBD1 agrees at 7 bases. CDR3: CASSRTGENNSPLHF. CDR3 DNA sequence: TGTGCCAGCAGCCGAACAGGGGAGAATAATTCACCCCTCCACTTT.